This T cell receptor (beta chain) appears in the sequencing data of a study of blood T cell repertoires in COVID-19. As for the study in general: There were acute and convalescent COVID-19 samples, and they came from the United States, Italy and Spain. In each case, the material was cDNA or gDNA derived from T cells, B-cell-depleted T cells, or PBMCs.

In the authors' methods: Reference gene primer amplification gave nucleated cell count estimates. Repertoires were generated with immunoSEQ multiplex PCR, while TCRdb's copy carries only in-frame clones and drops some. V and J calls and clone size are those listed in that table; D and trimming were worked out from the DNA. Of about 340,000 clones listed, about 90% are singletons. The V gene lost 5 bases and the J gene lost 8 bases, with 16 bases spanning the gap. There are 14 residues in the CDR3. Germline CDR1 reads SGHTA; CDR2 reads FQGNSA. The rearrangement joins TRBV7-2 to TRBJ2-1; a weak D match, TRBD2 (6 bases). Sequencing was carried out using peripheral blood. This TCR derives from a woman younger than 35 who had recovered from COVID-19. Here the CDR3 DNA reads TGTGCCAGCAGCGCGGGACCAACACTCCATGAGCAGTTCTTC. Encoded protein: CASSAGPTLHEQFF.